The rows below give T cell receptor beta chains drawn from one sample of a study of control samples from healthy donors and cancer patients. The protocol was immunoSEQ multiplex PCR, while the TCRdb copy is restricted to in-frame clones and leaves out a portion. The sample includes roughly 200,000 clones, roughly 94% of them seen just once. Material for sequencing was blood. The origin of the receptors is a man between 50 and 59 years old in good health. Each CDR3 is given with its conserved first and last residue. A D gene is named only where the DNA matches it firmly. The size field is filled for only some rows; it gives once, few, many or a size class.

J gene	V gene	clone size	D gene	CDR3 protein	CDR3 DNA
TRBJ2-3	TRBV5-1	-	-	CASSTVGEDTQYF	TGCGCCAGCAGCACCGTGGGGGAAGATACGCAGTATTTT
TRBJ2-7	TRBV6-6	-	-	CASSYSRLDAYEQYF	TGTGCCAGCAGTTACTCTAGACTAGACGCCTACGAGCAGTACTTC
TRBJ2-5	TRBV2	-	-	CASSEGRGPQETQYF	TGTGCCAGCAGTGAAGGGCGGGGTCCGCAAGAGACCCAGTACTTC
TRBJ1-1	TRBV10-2	-	-	CASSHPGRTEAFF	TGCGCCAGCAGCCACCCAGGGAGGACTGAAGCTTTCTTT
TRBJ2-3	TRBV27	-	TRBD1	CASSSWDSLGDTQYF	TGTGCCAGCAGTTCTTGGGACAGCCTGGGAGATACGCAGTATTTT
TRBJ2-5	TRBV19	-	-	CASSTQGKETQYF	TGTGCCAGTAGCACTCAGGGGAAAGAGACCCAGTACTTC
TRBJ2-1	TRBV5-1	-	-	CASISEPGLYNEQFF	TGCGCCAGTATCTCGGAACCGGGACTGTACAATGAGCAGTTCTTC
TRBJ1-5	TRBV11-2	-	-	CASSLDRGDQPQHF	TGTGCCAGCAGCTTAGATAGAGGGGATCAGCCCCAGCATTTT
TRBJ2-3	TRBV27	-	TRBD2	CASSLVGAGGLDTQYF	TGTGCCAGCAGTTTGGTGGGAGCGGGGGGCCTGGATACGCAGTATTTT
TRBJ2-1	TRBV18	-	-	CASSRDGPEQFF	TGTGCCAGCTCACGGGACGGGCCTGAGCAGTTCTTC
TRBJ2-1	TRBV6-5	-	TRBD1	CASIGQGLDEQFF	TGTGCCAGCATTGGACAGGGGCTAGATGAGCAGTTCTTC
TRBJ2-1	TRBV2	once	TRBD2	CASSVRGGELNEQFF	TGTGCCAGCAGTGTCCGCGGGGGGGAACTCAATGAGCAGTTCTTC
TRBJ2-1	TRBV2	-	TRBD1	CASSDRVENEQFF	TGTGCCAGCAGCGACAGGGTGGAGAATGAGCAGTTCTTC
TRBJ1-1	TRBV18	once	-	CASSPGTYTEAFF	TGTGCCAGCTCACCAGGGACCTACACTGAAGCTTTCTTT
TRBJ2-5	TRBV19	-	TRBD2	CASSSLRGDQETQYF	TGTGCCAGTAGTTCCCTGCGGGGGGACCAAGAGACCCAGTACTTC
TRBJ2-7	TRBV7-2	-	-	CASSAGRNEQYF	TGTGCCAGCAGCGCGGGACGGAACGAGCAGTACTTC
TRBJ2-2	TRBV5-1	-	-	CASSTTSASTGELFF	TGCGCCAGCAGCACCACTTCTGCCTCCACCGGGGAGCTGTTTTTT
TRBJ1-5	TRBV2	once	-	CASSDPRGSNQPQHF	TGTGCCAGCAGTGACCCCAGGGGTTCCAATCAGCCCCAGCATTTT